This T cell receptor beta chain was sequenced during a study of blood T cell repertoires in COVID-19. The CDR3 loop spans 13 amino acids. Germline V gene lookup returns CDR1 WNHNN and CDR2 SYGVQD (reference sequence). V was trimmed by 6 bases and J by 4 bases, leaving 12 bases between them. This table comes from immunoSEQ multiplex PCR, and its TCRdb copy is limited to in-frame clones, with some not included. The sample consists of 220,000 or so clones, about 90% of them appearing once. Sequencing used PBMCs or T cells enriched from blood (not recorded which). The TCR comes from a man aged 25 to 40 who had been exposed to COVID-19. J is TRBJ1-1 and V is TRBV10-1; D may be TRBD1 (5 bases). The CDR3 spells CASRGPVGTEAFF. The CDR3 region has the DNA TGCGCCAGCAGGGGGCCAGTGGGCACTGAAGCTTTCTTT.